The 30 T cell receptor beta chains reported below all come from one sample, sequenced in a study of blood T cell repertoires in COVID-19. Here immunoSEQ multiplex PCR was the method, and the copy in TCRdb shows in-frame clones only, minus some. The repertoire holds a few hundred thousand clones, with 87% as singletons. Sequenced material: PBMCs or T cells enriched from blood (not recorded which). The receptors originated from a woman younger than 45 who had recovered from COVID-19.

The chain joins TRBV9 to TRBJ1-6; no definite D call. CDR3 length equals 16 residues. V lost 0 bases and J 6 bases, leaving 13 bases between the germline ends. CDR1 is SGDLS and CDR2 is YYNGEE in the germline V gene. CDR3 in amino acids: CASSVGLGRVNSPLHF. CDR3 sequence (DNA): TGTGCCAGCAGCGTAGGGCTCGGGCGGGTTAATTCACCCCTCCACTTT.

The CDR3 sequence: CASRYRDRVYRNQPQHF. The CDR3 DNA reads TGTGCAAGTCGCTACCGGGACAGGGTTTATCGCAATCAGCCCCAGCATTTT. The chain has TRBV12-2 and TRBJ1-5; the table's D call of TRBD1 was not tested on the DNA. TRBV12-2 is a recognized pseudogene. The CDR3 covers 17 residues.

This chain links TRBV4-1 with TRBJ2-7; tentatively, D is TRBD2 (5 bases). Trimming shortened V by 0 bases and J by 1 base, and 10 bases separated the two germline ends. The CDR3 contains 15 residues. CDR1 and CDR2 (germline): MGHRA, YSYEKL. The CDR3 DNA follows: TGCGCCAGCAGCCAAGATTACGGGATGTCCTACGAGCAGTACTTC. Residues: CASSQDYGMSYEQYF.

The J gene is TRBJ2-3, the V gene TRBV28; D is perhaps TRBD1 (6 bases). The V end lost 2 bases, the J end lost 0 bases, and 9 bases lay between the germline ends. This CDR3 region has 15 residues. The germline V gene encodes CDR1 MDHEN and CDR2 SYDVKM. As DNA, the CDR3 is TGTGCCAGCAGTTTACTGGGACAAAGCACAGATACGCAGTATTTT. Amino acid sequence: CASSLLGQSTDTQYF. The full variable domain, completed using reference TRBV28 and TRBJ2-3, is DVKVTQSSRYLVKRTGEKVFLECVQDMDHENMFWYRQDPGLGLRLIYFSYDVKMKEKGDIPEGYSVSREKKERFSLILESASTNQTSMYLCASSLLGQSTDTQYFGPGTRLTVL.

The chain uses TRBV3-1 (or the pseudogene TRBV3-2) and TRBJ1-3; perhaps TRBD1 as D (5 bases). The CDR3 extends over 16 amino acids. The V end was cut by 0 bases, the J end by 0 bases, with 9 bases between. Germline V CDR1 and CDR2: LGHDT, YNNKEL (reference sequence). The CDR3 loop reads CASSQEDSHSGNTIYF. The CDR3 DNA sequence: TGTGCCAGCAGCCAAGAAGACAGTCACTCTGGAAACACCATATATTTT.

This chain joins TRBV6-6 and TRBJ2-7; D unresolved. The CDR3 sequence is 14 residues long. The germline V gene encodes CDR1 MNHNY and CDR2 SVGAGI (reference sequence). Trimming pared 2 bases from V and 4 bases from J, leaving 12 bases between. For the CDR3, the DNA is TGTGCCAGCAGTTACCTTACCCCAACTTACGAGCAGTACTTC. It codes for CASSYLTPTYEQYF.

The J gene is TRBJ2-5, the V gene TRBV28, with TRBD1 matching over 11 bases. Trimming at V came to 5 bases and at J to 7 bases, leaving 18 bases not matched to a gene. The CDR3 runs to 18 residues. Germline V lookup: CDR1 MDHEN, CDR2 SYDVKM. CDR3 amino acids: CASSRPSGTGGSIGTQYF. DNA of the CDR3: TGTGCCAGCAGTCGCCCCTCCGGGACAGGGGGTTCAATCGGGACCCAGTACTTC.

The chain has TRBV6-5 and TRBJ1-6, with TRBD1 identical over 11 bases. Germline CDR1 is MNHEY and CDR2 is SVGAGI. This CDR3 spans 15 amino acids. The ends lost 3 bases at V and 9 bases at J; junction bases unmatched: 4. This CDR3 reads CASSYLGQGVSPLHF. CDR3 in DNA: TGTGCCAGCAGTTATTTGGGACAGGGGGTTTCACCCCTCCACTTT.

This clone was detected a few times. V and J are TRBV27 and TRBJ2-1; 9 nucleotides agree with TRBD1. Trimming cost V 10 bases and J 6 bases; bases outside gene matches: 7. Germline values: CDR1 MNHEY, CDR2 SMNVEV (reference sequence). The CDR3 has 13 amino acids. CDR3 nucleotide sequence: TGTGCCACAAGGACAGGGGCCGTCAATGAGCAGTTCTTC. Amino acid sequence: CATRTGAVNEQFF.

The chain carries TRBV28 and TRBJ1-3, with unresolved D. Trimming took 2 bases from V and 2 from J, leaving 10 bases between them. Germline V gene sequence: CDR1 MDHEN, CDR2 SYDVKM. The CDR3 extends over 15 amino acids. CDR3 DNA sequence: TGTGCCAGCAGTTTAGAGCAGGTGGCTGGAAACACCATATATTTT. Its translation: CASSLEQVAGNTIYF.

The CDR3 is CASSEGGAETQYF. DNA of the CDR3: TGCGCCAGCAGTGAAGGCGGGGCAGAGACCCAGTACTTC. The genes are TRBV10-2 and TRBJ2-5; weak D call: TRBD2 (6 bases). V lost 3 bases to trimming and J lost 4 bases, with 9 bases between them. Germline lookup yields CDR1 WSHSY and CDR2 SAAADI. The CDR3 spans 13 residues.

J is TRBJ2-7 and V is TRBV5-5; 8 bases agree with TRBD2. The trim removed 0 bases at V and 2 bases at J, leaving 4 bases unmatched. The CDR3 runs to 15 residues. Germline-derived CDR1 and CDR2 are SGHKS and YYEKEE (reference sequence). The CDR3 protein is CASSLGAGVAYEQYF. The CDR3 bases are TGTGCCAGCAGCTTGGGAGCGGGGGTTGCCTACGAGCAGTACTTC. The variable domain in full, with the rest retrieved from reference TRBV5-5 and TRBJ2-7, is DAGVTQSPTHLIKTRGQQVTLRCSPISGHKSVSWYQQVLGQGPQFIFQYYEKEERGRGNFPDRFSARQFPNYSSELNVNALLLGDSALYLCASSLGAGVAYEQYFGPGTRLTVT.

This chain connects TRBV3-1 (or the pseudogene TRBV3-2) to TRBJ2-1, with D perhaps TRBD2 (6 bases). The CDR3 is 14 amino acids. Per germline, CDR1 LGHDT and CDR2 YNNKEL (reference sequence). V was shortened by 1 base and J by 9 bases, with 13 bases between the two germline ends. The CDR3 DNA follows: TGTGCCAGCAGCCAAGGGGACTCGGGGTTTGAGCAGTTCTTC. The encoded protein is CASSQGDSGFEQFF.

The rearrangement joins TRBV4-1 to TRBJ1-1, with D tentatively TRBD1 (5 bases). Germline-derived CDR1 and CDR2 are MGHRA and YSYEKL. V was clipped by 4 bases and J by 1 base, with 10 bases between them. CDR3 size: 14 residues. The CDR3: CASSPPTGNTEAFF. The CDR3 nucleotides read TGCGCCAGCAGCCCACCAACAGGGAACACTGAAGCTTTCTTT.

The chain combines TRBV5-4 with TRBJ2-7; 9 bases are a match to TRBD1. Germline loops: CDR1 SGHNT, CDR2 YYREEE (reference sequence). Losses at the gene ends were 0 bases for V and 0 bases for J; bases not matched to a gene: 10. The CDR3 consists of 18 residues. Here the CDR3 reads CASSLGPGQGSFSYEQYF. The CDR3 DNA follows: TGTGCCAGCAGCTTGGGCCCGGGACAGGGCTCTTTCTCCTACGAGCAGTACTTC.

CDR3 amino acids: CASSPGAPNYGYTF. DNA of the CDR3: TGTGCCAGCTCACCGGGGGCACCTAACTATGGCTACACCTTC. The genes are TRBV18 and TRBJ1-2; D is possibly TRBD1 (6 bases). The CDR3 loop spans 14 amino acids. Germline CDR1 KGHSH, CDR2 LQKENI. The ends were cut back, 3 bases at V and 0 bases at J, with 8 bases in the middle.

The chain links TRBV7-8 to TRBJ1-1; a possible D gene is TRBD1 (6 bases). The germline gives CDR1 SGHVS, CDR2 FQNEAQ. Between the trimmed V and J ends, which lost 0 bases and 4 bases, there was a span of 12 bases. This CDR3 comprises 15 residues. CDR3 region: CASSLAQGMSTEAFF. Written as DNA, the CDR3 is TGTGCCAGCAGCTTAGCTCAGGGGATGAGCACTGAAGCTTTCTTT. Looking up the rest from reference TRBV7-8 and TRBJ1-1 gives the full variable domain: GAGVSQSPRYKVAKRGQDVALRCDPISGHVSLFWYQQALGQGPEFLTYFQNEAQLDKSGLPSDRFFAERPEGSVSTLKIQRTQQEDSAVYLCASSLAQGMSTEAFFGQGTRLTVV.

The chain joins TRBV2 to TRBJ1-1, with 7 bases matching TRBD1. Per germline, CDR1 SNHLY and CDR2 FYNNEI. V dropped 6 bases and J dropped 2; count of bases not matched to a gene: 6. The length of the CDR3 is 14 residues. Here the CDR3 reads CASRITGENTEAFF. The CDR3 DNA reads TGTGCCAGCAGGATTACAGGGGAAAACACTGAAGCTTTCTTT.

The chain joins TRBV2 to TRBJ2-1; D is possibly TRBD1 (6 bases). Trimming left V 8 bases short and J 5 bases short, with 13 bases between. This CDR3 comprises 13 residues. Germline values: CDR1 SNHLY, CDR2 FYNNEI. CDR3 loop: CASESDSNNEQFF. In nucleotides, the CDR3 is TGTGCCAGCGAGTCGGACAGCAACAATGAGCAGTTCTTC.

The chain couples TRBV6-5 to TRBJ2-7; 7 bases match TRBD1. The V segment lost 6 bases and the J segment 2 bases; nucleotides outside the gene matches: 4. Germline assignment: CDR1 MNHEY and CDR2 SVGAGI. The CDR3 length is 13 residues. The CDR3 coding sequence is TGTGCCAGCAGCCGAGGACAGGCCTACGAGCAGTACTTC. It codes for CASSRGQAYEQYF.

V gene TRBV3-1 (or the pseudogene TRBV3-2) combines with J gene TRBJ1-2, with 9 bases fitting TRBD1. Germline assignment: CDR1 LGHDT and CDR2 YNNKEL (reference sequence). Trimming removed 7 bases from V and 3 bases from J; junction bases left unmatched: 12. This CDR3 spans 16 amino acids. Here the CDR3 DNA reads TGTGCCAGCACCTCCATCGGACAGGGGAGAGACTATGGCTACACCTTC. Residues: CASTSIGQGRDYGYTF.

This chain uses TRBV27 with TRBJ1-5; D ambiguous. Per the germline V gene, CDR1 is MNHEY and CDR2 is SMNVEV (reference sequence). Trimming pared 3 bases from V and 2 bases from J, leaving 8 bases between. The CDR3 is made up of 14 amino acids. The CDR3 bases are TGTGCCAGCAGTTTTGAACGGGGCAATCAGCCCCAGCATTTT. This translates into CASSFERGNQPQHF.

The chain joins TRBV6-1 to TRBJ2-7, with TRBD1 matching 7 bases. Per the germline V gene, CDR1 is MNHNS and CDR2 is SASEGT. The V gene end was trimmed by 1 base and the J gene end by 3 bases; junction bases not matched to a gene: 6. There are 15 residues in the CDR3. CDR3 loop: CASSEVQGEFYEQYF. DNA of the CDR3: TGTGCCAGCAGTGAAGTTCAGGGGGAGTTCTACGAGCAGTACTTC.

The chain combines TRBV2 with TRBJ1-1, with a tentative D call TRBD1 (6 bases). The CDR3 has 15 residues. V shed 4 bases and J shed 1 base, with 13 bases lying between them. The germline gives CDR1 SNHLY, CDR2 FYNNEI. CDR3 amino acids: CASSGTAGGNTEAFF. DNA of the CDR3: TGTGCCAGCAGTGGGACAGCGGGGGGGAACACTGAAGCTTTCTTT.

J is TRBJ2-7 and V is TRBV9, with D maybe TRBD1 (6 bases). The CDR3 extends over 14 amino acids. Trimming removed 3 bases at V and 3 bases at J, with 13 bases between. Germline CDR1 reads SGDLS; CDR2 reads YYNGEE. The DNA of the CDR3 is TGTGCCAGCAGCGCAGGGGTGAAAGGCTACGAGCAGTACTTC. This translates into CASSAGVKGYEQYF. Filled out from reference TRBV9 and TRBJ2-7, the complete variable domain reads DSGVTQTPKHLITATGQRVTLRCSPRSGDLSVYWYQQSLDQGLQFLIQYYNGEERAKGNILERFSAQQFPDLHSELNLSSLELGDSALYFCASSAGVKGYEQYFGPGTRLTVT.

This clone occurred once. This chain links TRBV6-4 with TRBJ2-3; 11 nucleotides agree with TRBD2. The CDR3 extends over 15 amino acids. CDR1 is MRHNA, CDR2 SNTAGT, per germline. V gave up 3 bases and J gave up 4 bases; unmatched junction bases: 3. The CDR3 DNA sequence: TGTGCCAGCAGTGAGAGTAGCGGGGGGGCAGATACGCAGTATTTT. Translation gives CASSESSGGADTQYF.

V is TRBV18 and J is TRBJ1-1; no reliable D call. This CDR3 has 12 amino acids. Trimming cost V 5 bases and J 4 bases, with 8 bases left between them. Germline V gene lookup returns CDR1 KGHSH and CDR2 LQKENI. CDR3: CASSAAGTEAFF. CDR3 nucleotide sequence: TGTGCCAGCTCAGCCGCGGGCACTGAAGCTTTCTTT.

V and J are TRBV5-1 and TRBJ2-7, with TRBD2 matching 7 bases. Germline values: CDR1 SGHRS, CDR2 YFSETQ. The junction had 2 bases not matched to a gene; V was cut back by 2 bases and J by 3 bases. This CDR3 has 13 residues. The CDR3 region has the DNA TGCGCCAGCAGCTTTTCTAGCGGCTACGAGCAGTACTTC. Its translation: CASSFSSGYEQYF.

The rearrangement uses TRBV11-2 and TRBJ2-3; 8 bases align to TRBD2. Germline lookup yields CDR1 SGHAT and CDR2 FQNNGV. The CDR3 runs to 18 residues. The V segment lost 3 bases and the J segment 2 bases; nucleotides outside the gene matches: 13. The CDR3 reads CASSFLPSGGRNTDTQYF. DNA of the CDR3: TGTGCCAGCAGCTTTCTACCCTCCGGCGGGAGGAACACAGATACGCAGTATTTT.

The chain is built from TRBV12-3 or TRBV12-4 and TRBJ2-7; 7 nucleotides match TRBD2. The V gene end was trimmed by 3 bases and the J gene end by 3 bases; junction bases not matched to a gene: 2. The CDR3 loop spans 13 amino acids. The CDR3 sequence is CASSLGGFYEQYF. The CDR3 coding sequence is TGTGCCAGCAGTTTGGGGGGGTTCTACGAGCAGTACTTC.